This TCR beta chain was found in a study of T cell repertoires in urothelial bladder cancer (dated by TCRdb to the late 2010s). Study-wide context: Of the approximately twelve resected lesions, three were clinical stage cT0, three were cTa, three were cT1 and three were cT2 or greater. Approximately 11 resected bladder lesions, made up of urothelial carcinoma (UC+) and benign (UC-) specimens, were studied. TCR repertoire clonality in bladder tumors was compared with TCR repertoire clonality in benign bladder inflammation. Eleven to twelve patients with bladder lesions who were undergoing transurethral resection were prospectively identified.

The TCR beta chain CDR3 region was sequenced with the immunoSEQ assay. As for the original processing: For each specimen, the T-cell fraction, clonal dominance, and maximum TCR clone frequency were calculated. TCRdb took over this immuneACCESS table, retaining in-frame rearrangements with V and J assigned. Such tables are incomplete; in checked studies, under half of the missing clones stem from an unresolved V gene, and the remainder is unexplained. The DNA was the basis for D and trimming; V, J and clone size are from that table. Recorded for this sample are more than 9,000 clones; around 68% of them occurred a single time. Jointly, the top ten make up around 7.3% of the sample. Resected bladder lesions that lacked urothelial carcinoma were classed as benign (UC-) specimens. Bladder lesion specimens were obtained at transurethral resection and were stored at -80C. DNA was isolated from the bladder specimens obtained at transurethral resection.

Broader findings and caveats from the paper: The median percentage of tumor infiltrating lymphocytes was around 2% in carcinoma specimens and 9% to 15% in benign specimens. In carcinoma specimens a single T-cell clone made up as much as 17% of infiltrating lymphocytes, compared with roughly 2% in benign specimens. Fewer T cells were found in urothelial carcinoma specimens than in benign specimens, with medians of 5,569 and 25,872, respectively.

This clone was picked up a small number of times. Its antigen remains undetermined. Base qualities are missing; no much larger clone stands one base away. V trim: 9 bases; J trim: 0 bases; unmatched bases: 4. Spanning cysteine to phenylalanine, the CDR3 consists of 13 amino acids. Only the CDR3 part of the read is kept: 39 bases, read in frame from the first base. From the germline V gene (reference sequence), CDR1 is LNHDA and CDR2 is SQIVND. The V and J segments used are TRBV19 and TRBJ1-2, and 7 junctional nucleotides match TRBD1. The sequencing input was tumor-infiltrating cells from bladder cancer. The receptor comes from a human donor with a benign inflammatory bladder lesion. CDR3 reads: CARGTAPNYGYTF. The DNA is as follows: TGTGCCAGGGGGACAGCCCCTAACTATGGCTACACCTTC.